A selection of T cell receptor beta chains follows, all from one sample in a study of T-cell memory formation after mild COVID-19. TCRdb analysed the 5' RACE reads with MiXCR anew, one entry per CDR3 protein. Among 470,000 or so distinct CDR3 sequences listed, over 15% were seen once. The sample comprised PBMCs or a T cell subset sorted from them (not recorded which). The receptors shown here come from an adult woman who had mild COVID-19 (a few samples of this study predate the infection). Cell type and time point are not known. CDR3s include the opening cysteine and the closing phenylalanine or tryptophan. The D gene is left open where the match is weak. Size is omitted from some rows. Given values are once, few, many or a class for expanded clones.

j_call clone_size v_call d_call cdr3_aa cdr3_nt
TRBJ2-1 NA TRBV29-1 NA CSVRPRGIDEQFF TGCAGCGTGAGACCCAGGGGTATCGATGAGCAGTTCTTC
TRBJ2-2 NA TRBV2 NA CASSDAGWNTGELFF TGTGCCAGCAGTGACGCAGGGTGGAACACCGGGGAGCTGTTTTTT
TRBJ2-1 few TRBV9 TRBD2 CASSVALAGAAEQFF TGTGCCAGCAGCGTAGCTCTAGCGGGAGCGGCTGAGCAGTTCTTC
TRBJ2-3 NA TRBV11-1 TRBD2 CASMDRSGTSGRGSTDTQYF TGTGCCAGCATGGACAGATCCGGGACTAGCGGGAGAGGGAGCACAGATACGCAGTATTTT
TRBJ2-4 many TRBV29-1 NA CSVTTGAKNIQYF TGCAGCGTTACAACAGGGGCCAAAAACATTCAGTACTTC
TRBJ2-1 NA TRBV4-3 TRBD2 CASSQGGGSTNEQFF TGCGCCAGCAGCCAAGGAGGCGGGAGTACGAATGAGCAGTTCTTC
TRBJ1-3 NA TRBV7-6 TRBD1 CASSSSGGNGNTIYF TGTGCCAGCAGCTCTTCAGGGGGCAACGGAAACACCATATATTTT
TRBJ1-1 few TRBV20-1 NA CSARRAGLNTEAFF TGCAGTGCTAGAAGGGCAGGGCTGAACACTGAAGCTTTCTTT
TRBJ2-7 NA TRBV12-3/TRBV12-4 NA CASSRNPGTGPSYEQYF TGTGCCAGCAGCCGGAACCCCGGGACGGGACCCTCCTACGAGCAGTACTTC
TRBJ2-5 NA TRBV7-8 TRBD1 CASRMDRGGRGAQYF TGTGCCAGCAGGATGGACAGGGGGGGTCGTGGGGCCCAGTACTTC
TRBJ1-3 NA TRBV29-1 NA CSVDDGNTIYF TGCAGCGTTGATGATGGAAACACCATATATTTT
TRBJ2-3 many TRBV5-1 TRBD2 CATTSSGRARDTQYF TGCGCCACCACGAGCAGCGGGAGGGCACGGGATACGCAGTATTTT
TRBJ2-7 NA TRBV7-9 NA CASSRTGAGYEQYF TGTGCCAGCAGCCGGACGGGGGCAGGGTACGAGCAGTACTTC
TRBJ2-3 NA TRBV5-1 TRBD1 CASSLGTGRAPGTQYF TGCGCCAGCAGCTTGGGGACAGGGCGGGCCCCAGGTACGCAGTATTTT
TRBJ2-6 NA TRBV7-2 NA CASSRGYGANVLTF TGTGCCAGCAGTAGGGGATATGGGGCCAACGTCCTGACTTTC
TRBJ2-7 NA TRBV6-2/TRBV6-3 NA CASSTIGLTYEQYF TGTGCCAGCAGTACCATCGGATTAACCTACGAGCAGTACTTC
TRBJ1-1 many TRBV29-1 NA CSVASRLNTEAFF TGCAGCGTTGCCTCGAGGTTGAACACTGAAGCTTTCTTT
TRBJ2-3 NA TRBV5-6 TRBD1 CASSVGQGGTQYF TGTGCCAGCAGCGTCGGACAGGGAGGTACGCAGTATTTT
TRBJ2-3 NA TRBV12-3/TRBV12-4 NA CASSTGTWYTDTQYF TGTGCCAGCAGTACCGGGACTTGGTACACAGATACGCAGTATTTT
TRBJ2-5 NA TRBV11-3 NA CASTPGLKETQYF TGTGCCAGCACCCCAGGGCTTAAAGAGACCCAGTACTTC
TRBJ1-4 many TRBV12-3/TRBV12-4 TRBD1 CASSLRQGDEKLFF TGTGCCAGCAGTTTACGGCAGGGGGATGAAAAACTGTTTTTT
TRBJ2-1 few TRBV5-5 TRBD2 CASSDASGGNEQFF TGTGCCAGCAGCGATGCTAGCGGGGGCAATGAGCAGTTCTTC
TRBJ1-1 NA TRBV20-1 NA CSARGGSTEAFF TGCAGTGCCAGAGGGGGTTCCACTGAAGCTTTCTTT
TRBJ2-5 NA TRBV4-1 NA CASSPRVSLVRQYF TGCGCCAGCAGCCCGCGCGTGAGCTTGGTTCGCCAGTACTTC
TRBJ2-7 few TRBV5-1 TRBD2 CASSKTSGTTVYEQYF TGCGCCAGCAGCAAGACTAGCGGGACCACAGTCTACGAGCAGTACTTC
TRBJ1-2 NA TRBV4-1 NA CASSQLAGYGYTF TGCGCCAGCAGCCAGCTAGCAGGCTATGGCTACACCTTC
TRBJ2-7 NA TRBV20-1 TRBD1 CSARAGDRGFYEQYF TGCAGTGCTAGAGCTGGGGACAGGGGGTTCTACGAGCAGTACTTC
TRBJ1-3 few TRBV3-1 TRBD1 CASSQRGQGTYSGNTIYF TGTGCCAGCAGCCAGCGGGGACAGGGGACGTACTCTGGAAACACCATATATTTT
TRBJ2-7 NA TRBV6-1 NA CASRFMRAPLYEQYF TGTGCCAGCAGATTTATGAGGGCCCCCCTCTACGAGCAGTACTTC
TRBJ2-7 few TRBV20-1 NA CSAGKTTWYEQYF TGCAGTGCCGGAAAGACTACTTGGTACGAGCAGTACTTC
TRBJ2-1 few TRBV7-8 NA CASSLRGTGRNEQFF TGTGCCAGCAGCTTAAGAGGCACAGGTCGAAATGAGCAGTTCTTC
TRBJ1-5 few TRBV9 NA CASSVGGQQPQHF TGTGCCAGCAGCGTAGGCGGGCAACAGCCCCAGCATTTT
TRBJ2-3 NA TRBV15 NA CATSKTYTDTQYF TGTGCCACCAGCAAAACGTACACAGATACGCAGTATTTT
TRBJ2-2 NA TRBV7-9 TRBD2 CASSLTRGGVTYTGELFF TGTGCCAGCAGCTTAACCCGGGGAGGGGTCACCTACACCGGGGAGCTGTTTTTT
TRBJ2-2 few TRBV7-6 TRBD1 CASSRDRGSGELFF TGTGCCAGCAGCCGGGACAGGGGATCCGGGGAGCTGTTTTTT
TRBJ2-3 NA TRBV4-3 NA CASSQDIGTDTQYF TGCGCCAGCAGCCAAGATATCGGCACAGATACGCAGTATTTT
TRBJ1-4 NA TRBV2 NA CASSDLEISTNEKLFF TGTGCCAGCAGTGATTTGGAGATTTCAACTAATGAAAAACTGTTTTTT
TRBJ2-7 NA TRBV3-1 TRBD2 CASSQRAGAEEQYF TGTGCCAGCAGCCAGAGAGCGGGAGCGGAGGAGCAGTACTTC
TRBJ2-1 NA TRBV27 TRBD2 CASSRVGAGRRNEQFF TGTGCCAGCAGCCGGGTGGGAGCGGGAAGGCGGAATGAGCAGTTCTTC
TRBJ2-7 few TRBV11-2 NA CASSPGSGTQTYEQYF TGTGCCAGCAGTCCCGGCTCCGGGACACAGACCTACGAGCAGTACTTC
TRBJ2-5 few TRBV7-6 NA CASSPGTVYQTQYF TGTGCCAGCAGCCCCGGGACTGTTTATCAGACCCAGTACTTC
TRBJ2-7 few TRBV6-5 TRBD2 CASTLTSGGEQYF TGTGCCAGCACCCTGACTAGCGGAGGGGAGCAGTACTTC
TRBJ1-1 many TRBV7-9 NA CASSPRQENTEAFF TGTGCCAGCAGCCCCAGACAGGAGAACACTGAAGCTTTCTTT
TRBJ1-1 few TRBV12-3/TRBV12-4 NA CASSLGRSTEAFF TGTGCCAGCAGTTTGGGGAGGTCCACTGAAGCTTTCTTT
TRBJ2-5 few TRBV7-6 NA CASSPVRGKDGETQYF TGTGCCAGCAGCCCGGTACGGGGGAAGGACGGAGAGACCCAGTACTTC
TRBJ2-3 NA TRBV12-3/TRBV12-4 NA CASSTGYTDTQYF TGTGCCAGCAGTACAGGGTACACAGATACGCAGTATTTT
TRBJ2-7 few TRBV5-1 TRBD2 CASSTGLVDEQYF TGCGCCAGCAGCACTGGACTAGTCGACGAGCAGTACTTC
TRBJ1-1 NA TRBV12-3/TRBV12-4 TRBD1 CASSFNRGLLTLNTEAFF TGTGCCAGCAGTTTCAACAGGGGACTTCTCACATTGAACACTGAAGCTTTCTTT
TRBJ2-4 NA TRBV24-1 NA CATSDWSGDPKNIQYF TGTGCCACCAGTGATTGGTCAGGGGACCCTAAAAACATTCAGTACTTC
TRBJ2-7 NA TRBV10-3 NA CAARDPGTGLRRYF TGTGCCGCCCGGGACCCCGGGACCGGCCTTCGAAGGTACTTC
TRBJ1-2 NA TRBV10-3 NA CATETGESYGYTF TGTGCCACCGAAACGGGAGAGAGCTATGGCTACACCTTC
TRBJ2-2 NA TRBV3-1 TRBD1 CASSQADRGRAGELFF TGTGCCAGCAGCCAAGCAGACAGGGGAAGGGCCGGGGAGCTGTTTTTT
TRBJ1-5 few TRBV20-1 NA CSASLGTAQPQHF TGCAGTGCTAGTTTGGGCACCGCTCAGCCCCAGCATTTT
TRBJ1-2 NA TRBV19 TRBD1 CASSYDRGNGYTF TGTGCCAGTAGTTATGACAGGGGGAATGGCTACACCTTC
TRBJ2-7 NA TRBV7-2 TRBD1 CASSLGDSLSYEQYF TGTGCCAGCAGCTTAGGGGACAGTCTATCCTACGAGCAGTACTTC